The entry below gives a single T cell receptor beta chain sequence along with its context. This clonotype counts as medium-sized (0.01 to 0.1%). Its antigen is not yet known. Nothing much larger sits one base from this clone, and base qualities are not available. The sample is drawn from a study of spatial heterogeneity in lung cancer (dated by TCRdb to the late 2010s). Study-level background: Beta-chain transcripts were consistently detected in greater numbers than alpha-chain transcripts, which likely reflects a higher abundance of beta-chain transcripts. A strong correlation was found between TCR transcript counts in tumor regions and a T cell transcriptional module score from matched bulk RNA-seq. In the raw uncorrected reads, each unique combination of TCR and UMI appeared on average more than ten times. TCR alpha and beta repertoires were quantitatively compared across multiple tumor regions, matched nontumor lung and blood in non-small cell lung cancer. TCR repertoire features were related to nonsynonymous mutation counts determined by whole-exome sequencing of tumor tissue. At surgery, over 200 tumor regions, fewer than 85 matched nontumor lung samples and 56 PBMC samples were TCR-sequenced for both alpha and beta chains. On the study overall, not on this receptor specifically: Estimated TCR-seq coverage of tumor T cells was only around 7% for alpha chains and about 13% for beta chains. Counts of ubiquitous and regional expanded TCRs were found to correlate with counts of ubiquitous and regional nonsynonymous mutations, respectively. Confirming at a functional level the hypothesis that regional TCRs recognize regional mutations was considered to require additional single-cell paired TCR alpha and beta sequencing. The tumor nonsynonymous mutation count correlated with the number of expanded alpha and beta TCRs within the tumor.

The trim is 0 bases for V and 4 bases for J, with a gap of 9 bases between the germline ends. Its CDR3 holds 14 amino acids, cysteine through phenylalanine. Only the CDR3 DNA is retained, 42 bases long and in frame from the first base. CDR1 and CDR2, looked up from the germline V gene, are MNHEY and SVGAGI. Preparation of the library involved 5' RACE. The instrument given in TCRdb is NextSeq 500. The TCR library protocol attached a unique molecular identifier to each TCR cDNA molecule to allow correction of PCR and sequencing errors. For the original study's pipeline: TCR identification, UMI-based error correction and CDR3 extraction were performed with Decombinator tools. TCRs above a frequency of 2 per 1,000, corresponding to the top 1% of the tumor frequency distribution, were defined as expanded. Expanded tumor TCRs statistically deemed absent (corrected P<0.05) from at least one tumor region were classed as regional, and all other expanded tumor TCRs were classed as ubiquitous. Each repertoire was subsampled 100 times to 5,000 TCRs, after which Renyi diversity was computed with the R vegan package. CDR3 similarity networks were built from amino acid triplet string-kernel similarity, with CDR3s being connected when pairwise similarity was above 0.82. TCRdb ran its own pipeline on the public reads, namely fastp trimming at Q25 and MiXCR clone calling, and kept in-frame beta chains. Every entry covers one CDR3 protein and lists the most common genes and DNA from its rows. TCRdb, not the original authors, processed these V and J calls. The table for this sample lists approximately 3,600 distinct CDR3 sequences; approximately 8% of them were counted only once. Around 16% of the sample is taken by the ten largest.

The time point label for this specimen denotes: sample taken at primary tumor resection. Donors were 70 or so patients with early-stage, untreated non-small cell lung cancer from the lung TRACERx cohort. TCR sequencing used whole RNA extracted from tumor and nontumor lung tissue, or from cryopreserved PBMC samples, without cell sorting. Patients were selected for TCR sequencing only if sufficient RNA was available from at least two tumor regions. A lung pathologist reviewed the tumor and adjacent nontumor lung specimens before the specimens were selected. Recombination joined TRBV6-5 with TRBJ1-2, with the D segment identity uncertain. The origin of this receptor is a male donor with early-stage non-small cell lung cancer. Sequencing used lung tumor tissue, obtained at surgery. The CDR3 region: CASSYSTSSYGYTF. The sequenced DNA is TGTGCCAGCAGTTACTCGACCTCCAGCTATGGCTACACCTTC.